These T cell receptor beta chains were read from a single sample in a study of blood T cells in healthy people across ages. TCRdb fed the 5' RACE reads into MiXCR, producing one record per CDR3 protein. This table holds approximately 770,000 distinct CDR3 sequences, 58% found once. Sequenced material: blood. The receptors derive from a man aged 30 to 45 in good health. Each CDR3 is given without its conserved first and last residue.

CDR3: ASGYSTGTRKGGYT; V: TRBV7-2
CDR3: SVEETGGGNT; V: TRBV29-1
CDR3: ASEDRDYEQY; V: TRBV6-1
CDR3: ASSPGTGSLNTEAF; V: TRBV7-3
CDR3: ASSLRLNTDTQY; V: TRBV6-2/TRBV6-3
CDR3: SSRLHIAYNEQF; V: TRBV20-1
CDR3: ASSGSSGSQY; V: TRBV5-1
CDR3: ASSPTPRANTEAF; V: TRBV12-3/TRBV12-4
CDR3: ASSLAARNEQF; V: TRBV5-6
CDR3: ASSVADVSYNEQF; V: TRBV6-2/TRBV6-3
CDR3: SVAREFNQPQH; V: TRBV29-1
CDR3: ASSVEVRGGYT; V: TRBV12-3/TRBV12-4
CDR3: SEQGSGTDTRY; V: TRBV20-1
CDR3: SAWGGGYT; V: TRBV20-1
CDR3: ASSPGQGNTYEQY; V: TRBV7-2
CDR3: SVEDGPDRGSGYT; V: TRBV29-1
CDR3: ASSLKGDGQY; V: TRBV7-9
CDR3: ASSSGLSFYNEQF; V: TRBV5-1
CDR3: ASRWDRGLYEQY; V: TRBV6-1
CDR3: ASSLRQDGGYT; V: TRBV7-9
CDR3: ASSYGIMKGSLPYEQY; V: TRBV6-5
CDR3: ASSARDRVAGEQY; V: TRBV28
CDR3: ATSRDFQPEAF; V: TRBV15
CDR3: SARALALVRQETQF; V: TRBV20-1
CDR3: ASSPGHPNQPQH; V: TRBV5-5
CDR3: ASSPEGAGRHFYYSYEQY; V: TRBV6-1
CDR3: ASSALANEQF; V: TRBV9
CDR3: ASSSSGTGRTDEQY; V: TRBV21-1
CDR3: AIRGDTIYEQY; V: TRBV10-3
CDR3: SVEPSATCQETQY; V: TRBV29-1
CDR3: ASSLGVARGLSGGSTDTQY; V: TRBV5-1
CDR3: ASSLASSGRVRETQF; V: TRBV7-2
CDR3: ASSQTQEQY; V: TRBV3-1
CDR3: ASSQEVRGSDNYGYT; V: TRBV14
CDR3: ASSWSGSSADTQY; V: TRBV7-2
CDR3: ASSFPGQFEQY; V: TRBV5-1
CDR3: SVEDGLNTEAF; V: TRBV20-1
CDR3: SVVQPTGELF; V: TRBV29-1
CDR3: ASSEYGRGIEGYT; V: TRBV25-1
CDR3: SPELAGEYEQF; V: TRBV20-1
CDR3: ASNDRGMGEQY; V: TRBV7-9
CDR3: SATFLGRSEQF; V: TRBV20-1
CDR3: ASSQRTGSNEQY; V: TRBV19
CDR3: ATSREKGGRAGYT; V: TRBV15
CDR3: AISDWTRSYEQY; V: TRBV10-3
CDR3: ASNPGEGAREKLF; V: TRBV14